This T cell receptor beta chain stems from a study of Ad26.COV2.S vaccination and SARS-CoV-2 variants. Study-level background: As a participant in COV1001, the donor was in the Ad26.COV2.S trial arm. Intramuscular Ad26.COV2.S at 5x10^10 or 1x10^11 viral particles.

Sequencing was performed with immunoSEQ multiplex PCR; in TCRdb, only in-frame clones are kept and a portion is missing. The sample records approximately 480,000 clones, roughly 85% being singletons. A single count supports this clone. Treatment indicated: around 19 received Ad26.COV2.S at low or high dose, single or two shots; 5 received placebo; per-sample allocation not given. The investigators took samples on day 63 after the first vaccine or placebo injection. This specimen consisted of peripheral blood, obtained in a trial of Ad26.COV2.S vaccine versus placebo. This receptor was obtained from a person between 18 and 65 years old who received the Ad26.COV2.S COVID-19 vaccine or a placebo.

The CDR3 DNA reads TGCAGCGTTGCCACAGGGTTCACCGGGGAGCTGTTTTTT. Protein sequence: CSVATGFTGELFF. The chain recombines TRBV29-1 with TRBJ2-2, with TRBD1 as a possible D gene (6 bases). Trimming cost V 4 bases and J 4 bases, with 10 bases left between them. The CDR3 is made up of 13 amino acids. CDR1 SQVTM and CDR2 ANQGSEA come from the germline V gene.